A selection of T cell receptor beta chains follows, all from one sample in a study of shared clonotypes between healthy human individuals. The method was immunoSEQ multiplex PCR; TCRdb's version includes in-frame clones alone and lacks a portion of them. Here the sample spans approximately 1,000,000 clones, 75% to 80% being singletons. Sequenced: memory CD4+ T cells from PBMCs. These receptors all stem from a young man in good health. Some clones in this sample may be carry-over from other donors' samples. The CDR3 runs from the conserved cysteine through the conserved F or W. The order of the fields is D gene, clone size, V gene, J gene, CDR3 protein, CDR3 DNA. D genes are given only for firm matches. Rows give clone size only sometimes, using once, few, many, or a class for an expanded clone.

-	few	TRBV2	TRBJ1-1	CASSGQMNTEAFF	TGTGCCAGCAGCGGACAGATGAACACTGAAGCTTTCTTT
TRBD2	-	TRBV7-3	TRBJ2-1	CASSLRLAGGNEQFF	TGTGCCAGCAGCTTAAGACTAGCGGGAGGCAATGAGCAGTTCTTC
TRBD2	-	TRBV18	TRBJ2-3	CASSFTSGSADTQYF	TGTGCCAGCTCATTTACTAGCGGGAGCGCAGATACGCAGTATTTT
TRBD1	few	TRBV7-9	TRBJ1-1	CASSLEGVRGTEAFF	TGTGCCAGCAGCTTAGAAGGGGTCAGGGGGACTGAAGCTTTCTTT
-	-	TRBV7-2	TRBJ2-1	CASSLNPGYNEQFF	TGTGCCAGCAGCTTAAACCCGGGCTACAATGAGCAGTTCTTC
TRBD1	-	TRBV19	TRBJ2-6	CASSARQGLTSGANVLTF	TGTGCCAGTAGTGCCCGACAGGGCCTAACCTCTGGGGCCAACGTCCTGACTTTC
-	-	TRBV15	TRBJ2-3	CATSRDQGPTTSTDTQYF	TGTGCCACCAGCAGAGATCAGGGCCCGACAACCAGCACAGATACGCAGTATTTT
-	-	TRBV5-1	TRBJ1-1	CASSGGLSNTEAFF	TGCGCCAGCAGCGGTGGACTCTCGAACACTGAAGCTTTCTTT
TRBD2	few	TRBV30	TRBJ2-2	CAWSSGLAGLTGELFF	TGTGCCTGGAGTAGCGGACTAGCGGGGCTAACCGGGGAGCTGTTTTTT
TRBD2	-	TRBV9	TRBJ2-2	CASRGGRRNTGELFF	TGTGCCAGCAGGGGAGGGCGTCGAAACACCGGGGAGCTGTTTTTT
-	-	TRBV5-1	TRBJ2-1	CASSLGGRSYNEQFF	TGCGCCAGCAGCTTGGGAGGGAGATCCTACAATGAGCAGTTCTTC
-	-	TRBV28	TRBJ2-2	CASRVQGGELFF	TGTGCCAGCAGGGTACAGGGTGGGGAGCTGTTTTTT
-	many	TRBV27	TRBJ2-3	CASSLTDYTDTQYF	TGTGCCAGCAGTTTAACGGACTACACAGATACGCAGTATTTT